A single sample gave rise to the 15 T cell receptor beta chains below, sequenced in a study of identical twins. TCRdb re-analysed the 5' RACE reads in MiXCR, keeping a single row per CDR3 protein. The sample lists some 760,000 distinct CDR3 sequences; around a sixth were seen once. These data also featured in a second study, about T cells expressing NK-cell markers.

What was sequenced was PBMCs. The source is a young woman in good health.

The chain recombines TRBV20-1 with TRBJ2-6; TRBD2 agrees at 7 bases. Germline trimming cut 5 bases from V and 0 bases from J; bases unmatched to any gene: 7. CDR3 length: 16 amino acids. Germline CDR1 DFQATT, CDR2 SNEGSKA (reference sequence). CDR3 nucleotides: TGCAGTGCTGGGGGGGTAGGGGCCTCTGGGGCCAACGTCCTGACTTTC. It yields the protein CSAGGVGASGANVLTF.

This clonotype has at least ten counts. The chain uses TRBV27 and TRBJ2-5; D perhaps matches TRBD2 (5 bases). Per germline, CDR1 MNHEY and CDR2 SMNVEV (reference sequence). V was cut by 2 bases and J by 7 bases, with 14 bases left in between. This CDR3 spans 14 amino acids. The CDR3 DNA reads TGTGCCAGCAGTTTAAGTCGAACTAGTGGGACCCAGTACTTC. Amino acid sequence: CASSLSRTSGTQYF.

This clonotype was observed a handful of times. This chain joins TRBV12-3 or TRBV12-4 and TRBJ2-1; D possibly matches TRBD1 or TRBD2 (6 bases each). V lost 3 bases and J 5 bases, leaving 14 bases between the germline ends. CDR3 size: 15 residues. The CDR3 coding sequence is TGTGCCAGCAGTTTGAGGGGGGTTCTACACAATGAGCAGTTCTTC. Amino acid sequence: CASSLRGVLHNEQFF.

V and J are TRBV30 and TRBJ2-7; the D gene is possibly TRBD1 (6 bases). The CDR3 sequence is 15 residues long. V was shortened by 4 bases and J by 1 base, with 17 bases between the two germline ends. Germline V gene sequence: CDR1 GTSNPN, CDR2 SVGIG (reference sequence). The CDR3 sequence: CAWKLNLGQSYEQYF. In DNA, the CDR3 is TGTGCCTGGAAGTTAAACCTCGGACAGTCCTACGAGCAGTACTTC.

The V and J genes are TRBV12-3 or TRBV12-4 and TRBJ1-6, with D perhaps TRBD1 (6 bases). CDR3 length: 15 residues. V lost 5 bases and J 8 bases, leaving 16 bases between the germline ends. The CDR3 DNA follows: TGTGCCAGCAGTACCTGGCGCAGGGGCGATTCACCCCTCCACTTT. Translated: CASSTWRRGDSPLHF.

This clonotype has only a few counts. This rearrangement joins TRBV7-9 to TRBJ2-3; a weak D match, TRBD2 (6 bases). The germline V and J ends were trimmed by 5 bases and 2 bases, with 14 bases remaining between them. Germline CDR1 reads SEHNR; CDR2 reads FQNEAQ (reference sequence). This CDR3 spans 15 amino acids. CDR3 coding DNA: TGTGCCAGCAGCCCCAAGCGGGTACCCACAGATACGCAGTATTTT. Encoded protein: CASSPKRVPTDTQYF.

The chain uses TRBV7-9 and TRBJ2-7; 9 bases are a match to TRBD2. The CDR3 spans 15 residues. CDR1 SEHNR and CDR2 FQNEAQ come from the germline V gene (reference sequence). V was clipped by 6 bases and J by 0 bases; unmatched bases: 6. For the CDR3, the DNA is TGTGCCAGCAGGGACCGAGCGGGGGGCTCCTACGAGCAGTACTTC. This codes for CASRDRAGGSYEQYF.

J is TRBJ1-2 and V is TRBV7-9; TRBD1 matches at 10 bases. V trimming: 3 bases; J trimming: 0 bases; junction bases outside the gene matches: 4. The germline gives CDR1 SEHNR, CDR2 FQNEAQ (reference sequence). The CDR3 has 16 residues. CDR3 loop: CASSFDGQGANYGYTF. DNA for the CDR3: TGTGCCAGCAGCTTCGATGGACAGGGGGCTAACTATGGCTACACCTTC.

This clonotype was detected many times. The CDR3 protein is CSARDDIGKPYEQYF. The CDR3 DNA is TGCAGTGCTAGAGACGATATCGGTAAACCCTACGAGCAGTACTTC. The chain uses TRBV20-1 and TRBJ2-7; D unresolved. Trimming took off 0 bases at V and 2 bases at J, with 14 bases between the two ends. In germline, CDR1 is DFQATT, CDR2 SNEGSKA (reference sequence). CDR3 length: 15 amino acids.

Here the CDR3 reads CATSEGHTTQYF. As DNA, the CDR3 is TGTGCCACCAGTGAGGGTCATACTACGCAGTATTTT. The chain couples TRBV24-1 to TRBJ2-3; no definite D call. Trimming left V 4 bases short and J 8 bases short, with 9 bases between. Germline V gives CDR1 KGHDR, CDR2 SFDVKD. The CDR3 runs to 12 residues.

The rearrangement joins TRBV20-1 to TRBJ2-5; possible D gene TRBD1, 6 bases. The CDR3 sequence is 12 residues long. Deletions cut 6 bases from V and 2 bases from J, with 10 bases between. CDR1 DFQATT and CDR2 SNEGSKA come from the germline V gene (reference sequence). CDR3 DNA: TGCAGTGCCAGGGGCTTTCAAGAGACCCAGTACTTC. It yields the protein CSARGFQETQYF.

V is TRBV18 and J is TRBJ2-1; tentatively, D is TRBD1 (6 bases). This CDR3 comprises 14 residues. V shed 2 bases and J shed 4 bases, with 9 bases lying between them. The germline V gene has CDR1 KGHSH and CDR2 LQKENI. As DNA, the CDR3 is TGTGCCAGCTCACCAAGGACAGCGTACAATGAGCAGTTCTTC. Amino acids: CASSPRTAYNEQFF.

The V call is TRBV20-1, the J call TRBJ2-3; 9 bases align to TRBD2. This CDR3 has 16 residues. V trimming: 6 bases; J trimming: 6 bases; junction bases outside the gene matches: 16. CDR1 and CDR2 (germline): DFQATT, SNEGSKA (reference sequence). The CDR3 nucleotides read TGCAGTGCCCCTAATAGCGGGGGTACAGGAAGGGATACGCAGTATTTT. It translates to CSAPNSGGTGRDTQYF.

The chain has TRBV7-9 and TRBJ2-6; D is undetermined. Between the trimmed V and J ends, which lost 0 bases and 1 base, there was a span of 10 bases. The germline CDR1 and CDR2 sequences are SEHNR and FQNEAQ (reference sequence). The CDR3 loop spans 17 amino acids. The CDR3 region is CASSLARWLSGANVLTF. In nucleotides, the CDR3 is TGTGCCAGCAGCTTAGCGCGTTGGTTATCTGGGGCCAACGTCCTGACTTTC.

In this sample, this clonotype turned up a few times. V and J are TRBV5-1 and TRBJ1-1; D is undetermined. The germline V and J ends were trimmed by 0 bases and 3 bases, with 9 bases remaining between them. This CDR3 spans 14 amino acids. CDR1 is SGHRS and CDR2 is YFSETQ in the germline V gene. CDR3 bases: TGCGCCAGCAGCTTGGATCCCGGGGACACTGAAGCTTTCTTT. Amino acid sequence: CASSLDPGDTEAFF.